A single T cell receptor (beta chain) is shown here with its context. This clonotype was recorded at least ten times. Its antigen is unknown. It has no much larger one-base neighbor in the sample; base qualities were not kept. Per the germline V gene, MNHEY is the CDR1 and SVGAGI is the CDR2. V sheds 5 bases and J sheds 5 bases, leaving 18 bases between their ends. CDR3 length: 15 amino acids, cysteine to phenylalanine. Only the CDR3 region is kept as DNA, spanning 45 bases read in frame from base 1. The data belong to a study of early T cells in non-severe SARS-CoV-2 infection (dated by TCRdb to about 2021). With regard to the full study: Because TCR sequencing was done on bulk RNA from unsorted whole blood, the alpha and beta chains could not be paired.

Summary of the overall study and its limitations: Matching against VDJdb was skewed toward anti-spike CD8 responses, likely underestimated virus-specific expansions, and missed private and CD4 specificities.

The study was a case-control design nested within a healthcare worker cohort in London, UK, with weekly nasopharyngeal swab PCR tests and blood sampling. Healthcare workers were enrolled in the week of the UK lockdown, from 23 to 31 March 2020, and were followed every week for up to about 15 weeks. Libraries came from 5' RACE. Sequencer: NextSeq 500. Unique molecular identifiers were attached to individual cDNA molecules in the TCR library protocol so that sequencing error and PCR bias could be corrected. Both TCR alpha and beta chains were sequenced, and tight co-correlation was observed between alpha and beta sequence abundances in each sample. Per the authors' processing: Decombinator V4 was used to annotate the V gene, J gene and CDR3 of the TCR sequences. Expanded TCRs were defined as changing significantly between any two time points under a Poisson model with p below 0.0001. Abundances of TCRs were expressed as counts per million after normalisation to the total number of TCRs sequenced in each sample. TRAV1-2 paired with TRAJ12, TRAJ20 or TRAJ33 defined MAIT TCRs, while TRAV10 paired with TRAJ18 defined iNKT TCRs. A search of VDJdb, accessed on 1 November 2021, was run for TCRs annotated to CMV, EBV and SARS-CoV-2, with TCRs annotated for multiple antigens excluded. The raw public reads went through TCRdb reprocessing: fastp at Q25, MiXCR clone calling, in-frame beta chains kept. Every distinct CDR3 protein forms one entry, paired with its most common genes and DNA. Here the V and J calls rest on TCRdb's processing, not on the authors' analysis. A total of about 50,000 distinct CDR3 sequences appear in this sample, less than 6.5% of them only once. 5% to 5.5% of the sample comes from the top ten.

This sequence uses TRBV6-5 and TRBJ2-5, with the D call tentatively TRBD1 or TRBD2, each fitting 5 bases. The TCR originated in an adult who was a healthcare worker with PCR-confirmed SARS-CoV-2 infection or an uninfected control (not recorded which). The sequences come from whole blood, collected at baseline. The CDR3 sequence is CASSPSPPGLETQYF. The DNA reads as follows: TGTGCCAGCAGTCCCAGCCCCCCGGGGCTGGAGACCCAGTACTTC.